This TCR beta chain derives from a study of shared clonotypes between healthy human individuals. The CDR3 loop spans 17 amino acids. In germline, CDR1 is SGHAT, CDR2 FQDESV (reference sequence). Germline trimming cut 1 base from V and 9 bases from J; bases unmatched to any gene: 14. TCRdb's copy holds only in-frame clones and misses some; the assay was immunoSEQ multiplex PCR. The profile shows about 2.4 million clones, more than 85% of them singletons. This sequence was found in a man aged 18 to 30 in good health. Some clones in this sample may be carry-over from other donors' samples. The rearrangement links TRBV11-1 to TRBJ2-5; the match to TRBD2 covers 10 bases. Sequencing was carried out using naive CD4+ T cells from PBMCs. Described subset: CD45RA+ positively selected. CDR3 loop: CASSLVFQREGQVAQYF. As DNA, the CDR3 is TGTGCCAGCAGCTTAGTTTTCCAGCGGGAGGGCCAAGTGGCCCAGTACTTC.